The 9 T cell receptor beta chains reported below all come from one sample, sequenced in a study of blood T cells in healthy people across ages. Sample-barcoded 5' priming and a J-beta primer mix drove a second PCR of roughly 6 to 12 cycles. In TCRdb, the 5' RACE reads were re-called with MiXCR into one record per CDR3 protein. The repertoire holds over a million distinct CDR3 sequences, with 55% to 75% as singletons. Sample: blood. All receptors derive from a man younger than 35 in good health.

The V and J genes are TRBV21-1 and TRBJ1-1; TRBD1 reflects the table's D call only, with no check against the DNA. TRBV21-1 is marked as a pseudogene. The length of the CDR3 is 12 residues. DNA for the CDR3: TGTGCCAGCCTAAACAGCGCCGCTGAAGCTTTCTTT. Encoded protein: CASLNSAAEAFF.

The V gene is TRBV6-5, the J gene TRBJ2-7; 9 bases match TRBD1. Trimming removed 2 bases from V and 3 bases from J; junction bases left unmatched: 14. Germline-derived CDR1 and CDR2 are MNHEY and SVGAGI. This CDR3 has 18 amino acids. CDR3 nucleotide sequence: TGTGCCAGCAGTTACCGCCCCGGGACAGGGAGGGATAACTACGAGCAGTACTTC. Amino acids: CASSYRPGTGRDNYEQYF.

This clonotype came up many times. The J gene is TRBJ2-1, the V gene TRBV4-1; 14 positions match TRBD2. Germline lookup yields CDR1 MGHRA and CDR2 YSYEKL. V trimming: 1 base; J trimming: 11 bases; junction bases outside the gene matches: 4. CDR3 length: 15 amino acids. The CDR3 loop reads CASSQVGLAGEQQFF. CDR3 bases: TGCGCCAGCAGCCAAGTGGGACTAGCGGGAGAACAGCAGTTCTTC.

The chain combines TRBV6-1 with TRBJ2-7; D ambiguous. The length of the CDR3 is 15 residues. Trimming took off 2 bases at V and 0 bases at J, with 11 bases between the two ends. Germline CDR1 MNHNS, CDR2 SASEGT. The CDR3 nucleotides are TGTGCCAGCAGTGAATATACCAGTGTCTCCTACGAGCAGTACTTC. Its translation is CASSEYTSVSYEQYF.

The CDR3 reads CSARVTEGAVHEQYF. For the CDR3, the DNA is TGCAGTGCTAGAGTCACTGAGGGAGCGGTCCACGAGCAGTACTTC. The rearrangement joins TRBV20-1 to TRBJ2-7, with D perhaps TRBD2 (5 bases). Trimming removed 1 base at V and 5 bases at J, with 18 bases between. This CDR3 contains 15 residues. CDR1 is DFQATT and CDR2 is SNEGSKA in the germline V gene (reference sequence).

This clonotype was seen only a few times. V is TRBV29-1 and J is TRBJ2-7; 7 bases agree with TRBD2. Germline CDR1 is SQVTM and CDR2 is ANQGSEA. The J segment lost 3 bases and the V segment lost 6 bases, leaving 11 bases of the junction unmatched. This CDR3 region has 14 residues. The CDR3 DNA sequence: TGCAGCGTCGTCAGCGGGATTGAGAACTACGAGCAGTACTTC. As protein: CSVVSGIENYEQYF.

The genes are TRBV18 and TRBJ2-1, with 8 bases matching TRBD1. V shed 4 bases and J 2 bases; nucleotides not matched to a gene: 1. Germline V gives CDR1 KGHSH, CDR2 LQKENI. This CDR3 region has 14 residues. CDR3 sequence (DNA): TGTGCCAGCTCACAACAGGGGGCCTACAATGAGCAGTTCTTC. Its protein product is CASSQQGAYNEQFF.

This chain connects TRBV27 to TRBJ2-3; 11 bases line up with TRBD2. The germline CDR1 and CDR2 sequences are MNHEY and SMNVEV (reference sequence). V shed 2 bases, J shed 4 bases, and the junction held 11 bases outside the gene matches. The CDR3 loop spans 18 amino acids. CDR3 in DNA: TGTGCCAGCAGTTTAAGCGGGGTTAGCGGGGGGGCGGCAGATACGCAGTATTTT. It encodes CASSLSGVSGGAADTQYF.

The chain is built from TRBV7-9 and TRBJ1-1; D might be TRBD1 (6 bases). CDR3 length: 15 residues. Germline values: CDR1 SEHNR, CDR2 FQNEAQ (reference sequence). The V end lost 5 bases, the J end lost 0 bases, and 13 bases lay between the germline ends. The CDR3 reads CASSPSGDMNTEAFF. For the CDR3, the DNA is TGTGCCAGCAGCCCCAGCGGGGACATGAACACTGAAGCTTTCTTT.